These T cell receptor beta chains were read from a single sample in a study of identical twins. TCRdb fed the 5' RACE reads into MiXCR, producing one record per CDR3 protein. Of roughly 480,000 distinct CDR3 sequences listed, roughly 26% are singletons. The sample was also linked to a second study, of T cells expressing NK-cell markers.

The material sequenced was CD4+ T cells sorted from blood. Source of these receptors: a woman between 18 and 29 years old in good health. CDR3s include the opening cysteine and the closing phenylalanine or tryptophan. The order of the fields is D gene, J gene, clone size, V gene, CDR3 protein, CDR3 DNA. The D gene is left open where the match is weak. Not all rows give a size; the values are once, few, many and, for expanded clones, a class.

d_gene: .
j_gene: TRBJ2-1
abundance: .
v_gene: TRBV18
CDR3aa: CASSDPGRSSYNEQFF
CDR3nt: TGTGCCAGCTCGGATCCGGGACGTAGCTCCTACAATGAGCAGTTCTTC

d_gene: TRBD2
j_gene: TRBJ2-5
abundance: many
v_gene: TRBV12-3/TRBV12-4
CDR3aa: CASSLVGGTSGSRETQYF
CDR3nt: TGTGCCAGCAGTTTAGTAGGGGGGACTAGCGGGTCCCGGGAGACCCAGTACTTC

d_gene: .
j_gene: TRBJ2-1
abundance: .
v_gene: TRBV5-6
CDR3aa: CASSLVGVKTEQFF
CDR3nt: TGTGCCAGCAGCTTGGTCGGGGTCAAAACTGAGCAGTTCTTC

d_gene: .
j_gene: TRBJ1-6
abundance: few
v_gene: TRBV2
CDR3aa: CASRVSGNNSPLHF
CDR3nt: TGTGCCAGCAGGGTATCAGGGAATAATTCACCCCTCCACTTT

d_gene: .
j_gene: TRBJ1-2
abundance: .
v_gene: TRBV29-1
CDR3aa: CSVGPQLRFRNYGYTF
CDR3nt: TGCAGCGTGGGCCCACAGCTCCGGTTTCGTAACTATGGCTACACCTTC

d_gene: .
j_gene: TRBJ2-3
abundance: .
v_gene: TRBV20-1
CDR3aa: CSARDQGLRDTQYF
CDR3nt: TGCAGTGCTAGAGATCAGGGCTTAAGAGATACGCAGTATTTT

d_gene: TRBD2
j_gene: TRBJ2-7
abundance: few
v_gene: TRBV7-2
CDR3aa: CASSRLAGTSYEQYF
CDR3nt: TGTGCCAGCAGTAGGCTAGCGGGTACATCCTACGAGCAGTACTTC

d_gene: .
j_gene: TRBJ1-2
abundance: .
v_gene: TRBV4-3
CDR3aa: CASSQAVGYGYTF
CDR3nt: TGCGCCAGCAGCCAGGCCGTGGGCTATGGCTACACCTTC

d_gene: TRBD1
j_gene: TRBJ1-2
abundance: few
v_gene: TRBV18
CDR3aa: CASSPTGTAYGYTF
CDR3nt: TGTGCCAGCTCACCGACCGGGACAGCTTATGGCTACACCTTC

d_gene: .
j_gene: TRBJ2-1
abundance: few
v_gene: TRBV7-8
CDR3aa: CASLKTLISYNEQFF
CDR3nt: TGTGCCAGCCTAAAAACTCTGATTTCGTACAATGAGCAGTTCTTC

d_gene: TRBD1
j_gene: TRBJ2-7
abundance: .
v_gene: TRBV6-1
CDR3aa: CASSRQGAGSYEQYF
CDR3nt: TGTGCCAGCAGTAGACAGGGGGCAGGGTCCTACGAGCAGTACTTC

d_gene: .
j_gene: TRBJ1-1
abundance: .
v_gene: TRBV19
CDR3aa: CASSIQTAGAFF
CDR3nt: TGTGCCAGTAGTATCCAGACAGCGGGGGCTTTCTTT

d_gene: TRBD1
j_gene: TRBJ1-1
abundance: .
v_gene: TRBV20-1
CDR3aa: CSASQTGRVNTEAFF
CDR3nt: TGCAGTGCTAGTCAGACAGGGAGGGTCAACACTGAAGCTTTCTTT

d_gene: .
j_gene: TRBJ2-2
abundance: .
v_gene: TRBV29-1
CDR3aa: CSVAQGLSQTGELFF
CDR3nt: TGCAGCGTTGCCCAGGGTTTATCTCAAACCGGGGAGCTGTTTTTT

d_gene: .
j_gene: TRBJ1-2
abundance: few
v_gene: TRBV28
CDR3aa: CASSSGQLYGYTF
CDR3nt: TGTGCCAGCAGCTCCGGACAGCTCTATGGCTACACCTTC

d_gene: .
j_gene: TRBJ2-1
abundance: few
v_gene: TRBV29-1
CDR3aa: CSVVGTAEGNEQFF
CDR3nt: TGCAGCGTTGTCGGCACCGCGGAGGGGAATGAGCAGTTCTTC

d_gene: .
j_gene: TRBJ2-7
abundance: .
v_gene: TRBV2
CDR3aa: CASVQRPSYEQYF
CDR3nt: TGCGCCAGCGTACAGAGGCCGTCCTACGAGCAGTACTTC

d_gene: TRBD2
j_gene: TRBJ2-3
abundance: few
v_gene: TRBV7-2
CDR3aa: CASSPGGGSSGYF
CDR3nt: TGTGCCAGCAGCCCTGGAGGCGGGAGCTCTGGGTATTTT

d_gene: TRBD2
j_gene: TRBJ2-5
abundance: few
v_gene: TRBV25-1
CDR3aa: CATAGGNQETQYF
CDR3nt: TGTGCCACCGCGGGGGGGAACCAAGAGACCCAGTACTTC

d_gene: TRBD1
j_gene: TRBJ2-1
abundance: .
v_gene: TRBV24-1
CDR3aa: CATSAGQGNNEQFF
CDR3nt: TGTGCCACCAGTGCGGGACAGGGGAACAATGAGCAGTTCTTC

d_gene: .
j_gene: TRBJ2-1
abundance: .
v_gene: TRBV14
CDR3aa: CASSQGDFYNEQFF
CDR3nt: TGTGCCAGCAGCCAAGGTGACTTCTACAATGAGCAGTTCTTC

d_gene: TRBD2
j_gene: TRBJ2-1
abundance: .
v_gene: TRBV6-5
CDR3aa: CASSSSFSGRSNEQFF
CDR3nt: TGTGCCAGCAGTTCGAGTTTTAGCGGGAGGTCGAATGAGCAGTTCTTC

d_gene: TRBD2
j_gene: TRBJ2-1
abundance: few
v_gene: TRBV4-1
CDR3aa: CASSQGRAGVGVVNEQFF
CDR3nt: TGCGCCAGCAGCCAAGGGCGAGCGGGAGTTGGCGTGGTAAATGAGCAGTTCTTC

d_gene: .
j_gene: TRBJ2-3
abundance: .
v_gene: TRBV11-2
CDR3aa: CASSLDGRGGTDTQYF
CDR3nt: TGTGCCAGCAGCTTAGACGGGAGAGGCGGCACAGATACGCAGTATTTT

d_gene: TRBD1
j_gene: TRBJ2-3
abundance: .
v_gene: TRBV7-7
CDR3aa: CASSPRPGQSTDTQYF
CDR3nt: TGTGCCAGCAGCCCCCGACCGGGACAGAGCACAGATACGCAGTATTTT

d_gene: TRBD1
j_gene: TRBJ2-5
abundance: few
v_gene: TRBV5-1
CDR3aa: CASSLVWTGIETQYF
CDR3nt: TGCGCCAGCAGCTTGGTTTGGACAGGGATAGAGACCCAGTACTTC

d_gene: TRBD2
j_gene: TRBJ2-1
abundance: .
v_gene: TRBV11-2
CDR3aa: CASSLRLAGGPPGNEQFF
CDR3nt: TGTGCCAGCAGCTTACGTCTAGCGGGAGGCCCCCCAGGGAATGAGCAGTTCTTC

d_gene: .
j_gene: TRBJ2-3
abundance: few
v_gene: TRBV13
CDR3aa: CASRRTTTGGADTQYF
CDR3nt: TGTGCCAGCAGACGAACCACGACGGGCGGGGCAGATACGCAGTATTTT

d_gene: .
j_gene: TRBJ2-2
abundance: few
v_gene: TRBV6-1
CDR3aa: CASSTHRVNTGELFF
CDR3nt: TGTGCCAGCAGTACCCACAGGGTGAACACCGGGGAGCTGTTTTTT

d_gene: TRBD2
j_gene: TRBJ2-1
abundance: .
v_gene: TRBV12-3/TRBV12-4
CDR3aa: CASSLGRERYNEQFF
CDR3nt: TGTGCCAGCAGTTTAGGGCGGGAGAGGTACAATGAGCAGTTCTTC

d_gene: .
j_gene: TRBJ2-1
abundance: .
v_gene: TRBV20-1
CDR3aa: CSATSPAGRYEQFF
CDR3nt: TGCAGTGCCACCAGCCCGGCGGGAAGGTATGAGCAGTTCTTC

d_gene: TRBD2
j_gene: TRBJ2-1
abundance: few
v_gene: TRBV11-2
CDR3aa: CASSSQPLVWREGRLNEQFF
CDR3nt: TGTGCCAGCAGCTCCCAGCCACTAGTATGGCGGGAGGGCCGTTTAAATGAGCAGTTCTTC

d_gene: .
j_gene: TRBJ2-3
abundance: .
v_gene: TRBV18
CDR3aa: CASSPRQKTSTDTQYF
CDR3nt: TGTGCCAGCTCACCAAGACAGAAGACTAGCACAGATACGCAGTATTTT

d_gene: .
j_gene: TRBJ2-7
abundance: few
v_gene: TRBV4-3
CDR3aa: CASSQGALAYEQYF
CDR3nt: TGCGCCAGCAGCCAAGGGGCCCTGGCCTACGAGCAGTACTTC

d_gene: TRBD1
j_gene: TRBJ2-7
abundance: few
v_gene: TRBV20-1
CDR3aa: CSTNRDRGREQYF
CDR3nt: TGCAGTACCAACCGGGACAGGGGACGCGAGCAGTACTTC

d_gene: TRBD2
j_gene: TRBJ2-7
abundance: once
v_gene: TRBV5-1
CDR3aa: CASSLSGLARYEQYF
CDR3nt: TGCGCCAGCAGCTTGTCTGGACTAGCGCGGTACGAGCAGTACTTC

d_gene: .
j_gene: TRBJ2-5
abundance: once
v_gene: TRBV29-1
CDR3aa: CSVGEQGWGETQYF
CDR3nt: TGCAGCGTTGGAGAGCAGGGATGGGGGGAGACCCAGTACTTC

d_gene: .
j_gene: TRBJ1-3
abundance: .
v_gene: TRBV12-3/TRBV12-4
CDR3aa: CASNWFSAGNTIYF
CDR3nt: TGTGCCAGCAATTGGTTTTCGGCTGGAAACACCATATATTTT

d_gene: TRBD2
j_gene: TRBJ2-1
abundance: few
v_gene: TRBV20-1
CDR3aa: CSARASGKGNEQFF
CDR3nt: TGCAGTGCTAGAGCTAGCGGGAAGGGCAATGAGCAGTTCTTC